This T cell receptor beta chain is from a study of blood T cell repertoires in COVID-19. The CDR3 contains 14 residues. Germline values: CDR1 MDHEN, CDR2 SYDVKM. Trimming cost V 2 bases and J 7 bases; bases outside gene matches: 8. In the authors' workflow: From reference gene primer amplification, estimates of nucleated cell counts were derived. Libraries were prepared by immunoSEQ multiplex PCR; TCRdb keeps only in-frame clonotypes and omits some of them. V, J and clone size reflect that table, while D and trimming were determined from the DNA. The sample has roughly 330,000 clones; roughly 90% are singletons.

The sequence derives from a woman aged 45-59 years with active or convalescent COVID-19. The J gene is TRBJ2-7, the V gene TRBV28, with 7 bases lining up with TRBD1. Sequences were obtained from peripheral blood. In DNA, the CDR3 is TGTGCCAGCAGTTTAGCAGGGGGTAGAGAAGAGCAGTACTTC. It yields the protein CASSLAGGREEQYF.